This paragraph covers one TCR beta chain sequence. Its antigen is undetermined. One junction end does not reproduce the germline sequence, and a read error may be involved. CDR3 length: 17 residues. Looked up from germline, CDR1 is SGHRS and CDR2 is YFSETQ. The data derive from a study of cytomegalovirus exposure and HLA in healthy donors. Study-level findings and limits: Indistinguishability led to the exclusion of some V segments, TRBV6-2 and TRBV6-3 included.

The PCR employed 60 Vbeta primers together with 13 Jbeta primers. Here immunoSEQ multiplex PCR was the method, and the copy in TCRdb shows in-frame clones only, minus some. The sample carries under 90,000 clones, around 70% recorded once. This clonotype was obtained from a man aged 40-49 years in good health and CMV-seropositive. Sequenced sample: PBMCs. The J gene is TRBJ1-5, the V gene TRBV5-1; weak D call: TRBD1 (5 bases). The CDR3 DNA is TGCGCCAGCAGCTTGGCCCCACTCCGGGACGGAGGGCAGCTCCAGCATTTT. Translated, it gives CASSLAPLRDGGQLQHF.